A single sample gave rise to the 32 T cell receptor beta chains below, sequenced in a study of T cell changes during pregnancy in multiple sclerosis. The protocol was immunoSEQ multiplex PCR, while the TCRdb copy is restricted to in-frame clones and leaves out a portion. The sample yields about 60,000 clones, roughly 92% seen once. This material consisted of peripheral blood, taken in the first trimester of pregnancy. These receptor sequences come from a female donor with multiple sclerosis, enrolled in a pregnancy study.

CDR3 loop: CATRAGITDTQYF. The CDR3 DNA reads as TGTGCCACCAGAGCGGGGATCACAGATACGCAGTATTTT. The J gene is TRBJ2-3, the V gene TRBV5-5; 7 bases map to TRBD2. With 9 bases clipped from V and 2 bases from J, the junction kept 6 bases outside the gene matches. Germline V gene data show CDR1 as SGHKS and CDR2 as YYEKEE (reference sequence). The CDR3 has 13 amino acids.

The chain links TRBV13 to TRBJ2-1; 9 nucleotides agree with TRBD2. This CDR3 comprises 15 residues. The junction had 6 bases not matched to a gene; V was cut back by 7 bases and J by 2 bases. Germline-derived CDR1 and CDR2 are PRHDT and FYEKMQ (reference sequence). CDR3 coding DNA: TGTGCCAGCACCGAATTAGCGGGAGCCTACAATGAGCAGTTCTTC. Translating gives CASTELAGAYNEQFF.

The count of this clone is one. J is TRBJ1-1 and V is TRBV6-1; D might be TRBD1 (6 bases). Germline loops: CDR1 MNHNS, CDR2 SASEGT. The CDR3 has 19 amino acids. V was pared by 4 bases and J by 0 bases, with 24 bases between. The DNA of the CDR3 is TGTGCCAGCAGTGCCAGGGGCTGGGGCCCCGGGGAAATGAACACTGAAGCTTTCTTT. It codes for CASSARGWGPGEMNTEAFF.

The rearrangement links TRBV19 to TRBJ2-3; 10 bases agree with TRBD2. Looked up from germline, CDR1 is LNHDA and CDR2 is SQIVND (reference sequence). J lost 0 bases, V lost 5 bases, and 17 bases had no gene match. CDR3 length: 20 amino acids. DNA of the CDR3: TGTGCCAGTAGTTTGTCTTGGGCTGCTAGCGGGGGATCTAGCACAGATACGCAGTATTTT. Translation: CASSLSWAASGGSSTDTQYF.

This clone appeared a few times. The rearrangement joins TRBV25-1 to TRBJ1-6; D unclear. This CDR3 is 13 amino acids long. The V gene lost 2 bases and the J gene lost 6 bases, with 5 bases spanning the gap. CDR1 is MGHDK, CDR2 SYGVNS, per germline. Here the CDR3 reads CASSEQFNSPLHF. CDR3 DNA: TGTGCCAGCAGTGAACAGTTTAATTCACCCCTCCACTTT.

The chain carries TRBV13 and TRBJ2-7; D perhaps matches TRBD2 (5 bases). V was clipped by 0 bases and J by 1 base, with 10 bases between them. CDR1 is PRHDT and CDR2 is FYEKMQ in the germline V gene (reference sequence). The CDR3 spans 15 residues. The CDR3 sequence is CASSLGRDFSYEQYF. For the CDR3, the DNA is TGTGCCAGCAGCTTAGGCCGGGATTTTTCCTACGAGCAGTACTTC.

This chain joins TRBV30 and TRBJ2-1, with 9 bases aligning to TRBD1. There are 14 residues in the CDR3. V was pared by 2 bases and J by 8 bases, with 7 bases of the junction left unmatched. Germline V gene sequence: CDR1 GTSNPN, CDR2 SVGIG (reference sequence). As DNA, the CDR3 is TGTGCCTGGAGTCGGGGACAGGGTATCGATGAGCAGTTCTTC. Protein sequence: CAWSRGQGIDEQFF.

The chain combines TRBV29-1 with TRBJ2-1; D is possibly TRBD1 (5 bases). Germline V CDR1 and CDR2: SQVTM, ANQGSEA. The germline V and J ends were trimmed by 4 bases and 3 bases, with 10 bases remaining between them. CDR3 length: 13 amino acids. CDR3 sequence reads: CSVGRVVYNEQFF. CDR3 sequence (DNA): TGCAGCGTTGGCAGGGTCGTCTACAATGAGCAGTTCTTC.

The genes are TRBV6-5 and TRBJ1-4; 7 nucleotides line up with TRBD1. V shed 6 bases, J shed 6 bases, and the junction held 7 bases outside the gene matches. CDR3 length: 14 residues. Germline V gene sequence: CDR1 MNHEY, CDR2 SVGAGI. The CDR3 loop reads CASSLLGQDEKLFF. The CDR3 DNA sequence: TGTGCCAGCAGCCTACTCGGACAGGATGAAAAACTGTTTTTT.

The chain uses TRBV19 and TRBJ2-5; D is perhaps TRBD1 (5 bases). The CDR3 consists of 14 residues. V dropped 5 bases and J dropped 1 base, with 11 bases sitting between them. Germline V gene sequence: CDR1 LNHDA, CDR2 SQIVND (reference sequence). CDR3 nucleotide sequence: TGTGCCAGTAGTGACAGAGTACTCCAAGAGACCCAGTACTTC. It encodes CASSDRVLQETQYF.

CDR3 sequence reads: CASSEGQYREQYF. DNA for the CDR3: TGTGCCAGCAGCGAGGGACAGTATCGCGAGCAGTACTTC. This chain joins TRBV5-4 and TRBJ2-7, with 7 bases aligning to TRBD1. Germline-derived CDR1 and CDR2 are SGHNT and YYREEE (reference sequence). V was pared by 4 bases and J by 6 bases, with 7 bases of the junction left unmatched. This CDR3 has 13 residues. Drawing the rest from reference TRBV5-4 and TRBJ2-7, the complete variable domain is ETGVTQSPTHLIKTRGQQVTLRCSSQSGHNTVSWYQQALGQGPQFIFQYYREEENGRGNFPPRFSGLQFPNYSSELNVNALELDDSALYLCASSEGQYREQYFGPGTRLTVT.

This clone was observed a single time. This chain joins TRBV19 and TRBJ1-2; TRBD1 agrees at 7 bases. The V gene end was trimmed by 5 bases and the J gene end by 4 bases; junction bases not matched to a gene: 10. The germline gives CDR1 LNHDA, CDR2 SQIVND (reference sequence). CDR3 length: 15 residues. CDR3 nucleotides: TGTGCCAGTAGTCTGCAAGGGACAGCTAGCTATGGCTACACCTTC. It yields the protein CASSLQGTASYGYTF.

The gene calls are TRBV7-2 and TRBJ2-1, with D uncertain. The germline V gene encodes CDR1 SGHTA and CDR2 FQGNSA. This CDR3 comprises 15 residues. V lost 3 bases and J 8 bases, leaving 17 bases between the germline ends. The CDR3 region is CASSFSTTSGHEQFF. The CDR3 nucleotides are TGTGCCAGCAGCTTCTCAACTACGTCTGGCCATGAGCAGTTCTTC. Looking up the rest from reference TRBV7-2 and TRBJ2-1 gives the full variable domain: GAGVSQSPSNKVTEKGKDVELRCDPISGHTALYWYRQSLGQGLEFLIYFQGNSAPDKSGLPSDRFSAERTGGSVSTLTIQRTQQEDSAVYLCASSFSTTSGHEQFFGPGTRLTVL.

V is TRBV15 and J is TRBJ1-5, with D possibly matching TRBD1 (5 bases). CDR1 is LNHNV, CDR2 YYDKDF, per germline (reference sequence). This CDR3 spans 15 amino acids. Trimming removed 0 bases at V and 5 bases at J, with 11 bases between. CDR3 in amino acids: CATSRDRQGDQPQHF. The CDR3 bases are TGTGCCACCAGCAGAGATCGGCAGGGTGATCAGCCCCAGCATTTT.

V is TRBV6-5 and J is TRBJ2-7, with 8 bases fitting TRBD1. V lost 2 bases, J lost 3 bases, and 3 bases stayed unmatched. Germline V gene data show CDR1 as MNHEY and CDR2 as SVGAGI. CDR3 length: 14 amino acids. The CDR3 loop reads CASSYSDRGYEQYF. As DNA, the CDR3 is TGTGCCAGCAGTTACAGCGACAGGGGCTACGAGCAGTACTTC.

The chain links TRBV9 to TRBJ1-4; 9 nucleotides agree with TRBD1. CDR1 is SGDLS and CDR2 is YYNGEE in the germline V gene. V lost 3 bases, J lost 8 bases, and 8 bases stayed unmatched. CDR3 length equals 15 residues. CDR3 in DNA: TGTGCCAGCAGCGCCGAGGGACAGGGAGTAGAAAAACTGTTTTTT. It translates to CASSAEGQGVEKLFF.

The chain combines TRBV19 with TRBJ1-2, with TRBD1 identical over 9 bases. Germline V gives CDR1 LNHDA, CDR2 SQIVND (reference sequence). The CDR3 extends over 16 amino acids. V lost 7 bases and J lost 4; bases outside the gene matches: 13. The CDR3 spells CASISTGGFFSYGYTF. For the CDR3, the DNA is TGTGCCAGTATCTCTACAGGGGGCTTCTTCTCCTATGGCTACACCTTC. The entire variable domain, with the rest obtained from reference TRBV19 and TRBJ1-2, is as follows: DGGITQSPKYLFRKEGQNVTLSCEQNLNHDAMYWYRQDPGQGLRLIYYSQIVNDFQKGDIAEGYSVSREKKESFPLTVTSAQKNPTAFYLCASISTGGFFSYGYTFGSGTRLTVV.

This clone appeared once. The chain employs TRBV9 and TRBJ1-6; D possibly corresponds to TRBD1 (6 bases). Deletions cut 5 bases from V and 8 bases from J, with 17 bases between. The CDR3 is made up of 15 amino acids. CDR1 is SGDLS and CDR2 is YYNGEE in the germline V gene. CDR3 bases: TGTGCCAGCAGGTTAGGGTCAGGGGAAGATTCACCCCTCCACTTT. Amino acids: CASRLGSGEDSPLHF.

The chain couples TRBV6-1 to TRBJ1-1; D not certain. CDR1 is MNHNS and CDR2 is SASEGT in the germline V gene. The CDR3 has 13 amino acids. The V end lost 2 bases, the J end lost 10 bases, and 14 bases lay between the germline ends. This CDR3 reads CASSERTGQGAFF. The CDR3 bases are TGTGCCAGCAGTGAAAGGACTGGCCAAGGAGCTTTCTTT.

The V and J genes are TRBV18 and TRBJ1-2; D ambiguous. CDR3 size: 15 residues. Between the trimmed V and J ends, which lost 2 bases and 6 bases, there was a span of 16 bases. In germline, CDR1 is KGHSH, CDR2 LQKENI. The CDR3 here is CASSPDRTGDHGYTF. In DNA, the CDR3 is TGTGCCAGCTCACCAGATCGCACGGGAGACCATGGCTACACCTTC.

This clone was detected once. The chain is built from TRBV7-2 and TRBJ2-3; TRBD1 matches 8 bases. Unmatched junction bases numbered 9, after V lost 5 bases and J lost 2 bases. CDR3 length equals 16 residues. Germline CDR1 reads SGHTA; CDR2 reads FQGNSA. Here the CDR3 DNA reads TGTGCCAGCAGCGCCGACAGGGGTCACCACACAGATACGCAGTATTTT. This encodes CASSADRGHHTDTQYF.

The chain combines TRBV7-3 with TRBJ1-1; a possible D gene is TRBD1 (5 bases). The germline V and J ends were trimmed by 5 bases and 1 base, with 17 bases remaining between them. This CDR3 region has 16 residues. Looked up from germline, CDR1 is SGHTA and CDR2 is FQGTGA. CDR3 sequence: CASSPTGPGRNTEAFF. For the CDR3, the DNA is TGTGCCAGCAGCCCTACAGGTCCAGGGCGGAACACTGAAGCTTTCTTT.

CDR3: CSASHGGYTF. CDR3 nucleotides: TGCAGTGCTAGTCACGGGGGCTACACCTTC. The gene calls are TRBV20-1 and TRBJ1-2; no firm D call. This CDR3 has 10 residues. V was pared by 3 bases and J by 8 bases, with 7 bases between. The germline gives CDR1 DFQATT, CDR2 SNEGSKA (reference sequence).

The chain uses TRBV4-1 and TRBJ2-6, with a tentative D call TRBD1 (8 bases). The germline V gene has CDR1 MGHRA and CDR2 YSYEKL. This CDR3 is built from 15 residues. The germline V and J ends were trimmed by 5 bases and 4 bases, with 12 bases remaining between them. The CDR3: CASSTGGAGANVLTF. For the CDR3, the DNA is TGCGCCAGCAGCACAGGGGGGGCCGGGGCCAACGTCCTGACTTTC.

In this sample, this clone turned up once. The chain carries TRBV7-6 and TRBJ2-5; 9 bases align to TRBD2. CDR3 length: 14 residues. Unmatched junction bases numbered 3, after V lost 2 bases and J lost 5 bases. CDR1 is SGHVS and CDR2 is FNYEAQ in the germline V gene. The CDR3 spells CASSLFGTSETQYF. The CDR3 DNA is TGTGCCAGCAGCTTATTTGGGACTAGCGAGACCCAGTACTTC.

Of note for this clone: Other DNA sequences of this sample code for an identical CDR3. In DNA, the CDR3 is TGTGCCAGCAGTCTATACAGGGGGCGGGATTCACCCCTCCACTTT. This sequence encodes CASSLYRGRDSPLHF. The V gene is TRBV27, the J gene TRBJ1-6, with 9 bases identical to TRBD1. After removal of 5 bases from V and 8 bases from J, the junction contained 7 bases not matched to a gene. Germline lookup yields CDR1 MNHEY and CDR2 SMNVEV (reference sequence). The CDR3 extends over 15 amino acids.

This chain joins TRBV7-6 and TRBJ1-5; a weak D match, TRBD1 (5 bases). CDR1 and CDR2 (germline): SGHVS, FNYEAQ. The CDR3 totals 12 residues. V lost 4 bases and J 5 bases, leaving 6 bases between the germline ends. CDR3 sequence: CASSSGDQPQHF. The CDR3 region has the DNA TGTGCCAGCAGCTCGGGGGATCAGCCCCAGCATTTT.

The CDR3 sequence: CASSFTGTEAFF. The CDR3, as DNA: TGTGCCAGCAGCTTTACGGGCACTGAAGCTTTCTTT. The gene calls are TRBV5-4 and TRBJ1-1; no definite D call. V lost 2 bases, J lost 4 bases, and 6 bases lay in between. CDR3 size: 12 residues. CDR1 and CDR2 from the germline V gene are SGHNT and YYREEE (reference sequence).

The chain is built from TRBV7-9 and TRBJ2-7, with TRBD1 matching over 9 bases. V shed 6 bases, J shed 5 bases, and the junction held 8 bases outside the gene matches. The germline V gene has CDR1 SEHNR and CDR2 FQNEAQ (reference sequence). The length of the CDR3 is 14 residues. DNA of the CDR3: TGTGCCAGCAGTCCTGGACAGGGGTTCAACGAGCAGTACTTC. This encodes CASSPGQGFNEQYF.

The chain is built from TRBV6-1 and TRBJ2-1; D not resolved. The CDR3 has 13 residues. Germline V gene data show CDR1 as MNHNS and CDR2 as SASEGT. V dropped 3 bases and J dropped 5 bases, with 8 bases sitting between them. This CDR3 reads CASSDIGNNEQFF. CDR3 sequence (DNA): TGTGCCAGCAGTGATATTGGCAACAATGAGCAGTTCTTC.

The chain carries TRBV5-1 and TRBJ2-3; D perhaps matches TRBD2 (5 bases). Trimming removed 2 bases from V and 6 bases from J, with 16 bases in between. The CDR3 is 15 amino acids. Germline CDR1 is SGHRS and CDR2 is YFSETQ. This CDR3 reads CASSFSAPSSDTQYF. The CDR3 DNA reads TGCGCCAGCAGCTTTAGCGCACCCTCTTCGGATACGCAGTATTTT. Filled out from reference TRBV5-1 and TRBJ2-3, the complete variable domain reads KAGVTQTPRYLIKTRGQQVTLSCSPISGHRSVSWYQQTPGQGLQFLFEYFSETQRNKGNFPGRFSGRQFSNSRSEMNVSTLELGDSALYLCASSFSAPSSDTQYFGPGTRLTVL.

The chain couples TRBV18 to TRBJ2-2, with 11 bases matching TRBD2. CDR3 length: 16 residues. Germline CDR1 and CDR2: KGHSH and LQKENI. Losses at the gene ends were 5 bases for V and 3 bases for J; bases not matched to a gene: 5. The CDR3 spells CASSLGLADYTGELFF. The CDR3, as DNA: TGTGCCAGCTCATTGGGACTAGCGGACTACACCGGGGAGCTGTTTTTT.